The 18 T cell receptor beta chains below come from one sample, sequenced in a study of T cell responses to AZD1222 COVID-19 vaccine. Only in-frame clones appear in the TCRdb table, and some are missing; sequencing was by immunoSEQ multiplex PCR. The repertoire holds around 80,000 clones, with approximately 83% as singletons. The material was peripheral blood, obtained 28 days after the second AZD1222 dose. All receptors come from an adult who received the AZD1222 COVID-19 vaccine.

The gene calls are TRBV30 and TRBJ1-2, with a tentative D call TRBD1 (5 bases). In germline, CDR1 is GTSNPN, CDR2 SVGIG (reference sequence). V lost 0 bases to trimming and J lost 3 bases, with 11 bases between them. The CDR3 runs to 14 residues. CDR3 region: CAWSVGGKDYGYTF. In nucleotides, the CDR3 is TGTGCCTGGAGTGTGGGGGGAAAAGACTATGGCTACACCTTC.

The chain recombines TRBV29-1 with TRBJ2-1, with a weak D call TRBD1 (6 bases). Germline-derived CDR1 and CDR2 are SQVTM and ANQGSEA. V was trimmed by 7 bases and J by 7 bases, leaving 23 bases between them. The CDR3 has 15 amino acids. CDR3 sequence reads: CSALIGGLGGNEQFF. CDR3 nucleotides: TGCAGCGCCCTAATAGGGGGTCTAGGGGGTAATGAGCAGTTCTTC.

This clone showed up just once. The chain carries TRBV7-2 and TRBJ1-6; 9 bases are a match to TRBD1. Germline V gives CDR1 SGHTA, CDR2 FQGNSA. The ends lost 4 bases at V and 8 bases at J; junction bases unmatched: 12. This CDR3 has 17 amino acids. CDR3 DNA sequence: TGTGCCAGCAGCTCGGCCCCACAGGGGGCAGGTGATTCACCCCTCCACTTT. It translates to CASSSAPQGAGDSPLHF.

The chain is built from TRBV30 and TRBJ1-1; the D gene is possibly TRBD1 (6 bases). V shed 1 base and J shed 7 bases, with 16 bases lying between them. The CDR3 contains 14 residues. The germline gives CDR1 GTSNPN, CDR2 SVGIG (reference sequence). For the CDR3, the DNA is TGTGCCTGGAGTGGGGGCAGGGGCAGGAATGAAGCTTTCTTT. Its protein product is CAWSGGRGRNEAFF.

DNA for the CDR3: TGCGCCAGCAGCCAGGGACAGGGTACGCAGTATTTT. It encodes CASSQGQGTQYF. V is TRBV4-3 and J is TRBJ2-3, with 9 bases identical to TRBD1. V gave up 3 bases and J gave up 8 bases; unmatched junction bases: 0. CDR3 size: 12 residues. Per germline, CDR1 LGHNA and CDR2 YSLEER.

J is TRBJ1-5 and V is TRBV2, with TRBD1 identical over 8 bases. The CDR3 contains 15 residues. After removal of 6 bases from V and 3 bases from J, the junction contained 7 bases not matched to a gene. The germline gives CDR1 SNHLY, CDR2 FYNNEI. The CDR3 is CASRTTGDNNQPQHF. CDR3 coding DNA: TGTGCCAGCAGAACGACAGGGGACAACAATCAGCCCCAGCATTTT.

DNA for the CDR3: TGCGCCAGCAGCCAAGATCCCGGCGGGAGCTCCTACGAGCAGTACTTC. This gives the protein CASSQDPGGSSYEQYF. The rearrangement joins TRBV4-3 to TRBJ2-7; TRBD2 agrees at 7 bases. The CDR3 sequence is 16 residues long. Germline CDR1 is LGHNA and CDR2 is YSLEER. Trimming at V came to 0 bases and at J to 0 bases, leaving 5 bases not matched to a gene.

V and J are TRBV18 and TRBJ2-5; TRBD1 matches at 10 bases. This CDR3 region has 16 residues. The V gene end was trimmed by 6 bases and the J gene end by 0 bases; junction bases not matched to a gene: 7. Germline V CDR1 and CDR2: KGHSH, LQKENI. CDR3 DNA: TGTGCCAGCTCTCGGGGGACAGGGGTTTACCAAGAGACCCAGTACTTC. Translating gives CASSRGTGVYQETQYF.

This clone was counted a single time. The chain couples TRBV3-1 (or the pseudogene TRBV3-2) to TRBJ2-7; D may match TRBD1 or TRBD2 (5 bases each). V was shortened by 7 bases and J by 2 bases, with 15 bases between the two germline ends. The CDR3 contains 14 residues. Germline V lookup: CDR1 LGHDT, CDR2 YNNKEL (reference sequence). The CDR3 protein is CASTRDAFAYEQYF. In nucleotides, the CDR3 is TGTGCCAGCACCCGGGACGCGTTTGCCTACGAGCAGTACTTC.

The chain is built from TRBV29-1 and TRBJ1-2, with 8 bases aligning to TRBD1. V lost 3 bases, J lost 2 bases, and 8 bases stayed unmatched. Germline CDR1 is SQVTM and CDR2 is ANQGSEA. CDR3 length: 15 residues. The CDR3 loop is CSVETMTGANYGYTF. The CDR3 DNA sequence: TGCAGCGTTGAGACAATGACAGGGGCGAACTATGGCTACACCTTC.

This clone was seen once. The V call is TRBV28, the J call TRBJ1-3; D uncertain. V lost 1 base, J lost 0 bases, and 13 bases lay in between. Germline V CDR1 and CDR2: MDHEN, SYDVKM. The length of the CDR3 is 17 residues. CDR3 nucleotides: TGTGCCAGCAGTTTATCCGGGATTCTTAGCTCTGGAAACACCATATATTTT. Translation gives CASSLSGILSSGNTIYF.

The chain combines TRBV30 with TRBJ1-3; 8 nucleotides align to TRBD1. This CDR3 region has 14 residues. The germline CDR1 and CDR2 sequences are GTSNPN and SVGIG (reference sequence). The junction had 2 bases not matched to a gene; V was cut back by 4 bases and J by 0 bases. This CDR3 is CAWNRGYSGNTIYF. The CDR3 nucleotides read TGTGCCTGGAACAGGGGGTACTCTGGAAACACCATATATTTT.

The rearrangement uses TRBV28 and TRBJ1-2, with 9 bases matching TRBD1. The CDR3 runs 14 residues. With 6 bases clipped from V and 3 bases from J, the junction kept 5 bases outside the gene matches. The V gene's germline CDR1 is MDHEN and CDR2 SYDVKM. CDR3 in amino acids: CASRRQGVDYGYTF. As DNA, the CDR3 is TGTGCCAGCAGACGACAGGGGGTGGACTATGGCTACACCTTC.

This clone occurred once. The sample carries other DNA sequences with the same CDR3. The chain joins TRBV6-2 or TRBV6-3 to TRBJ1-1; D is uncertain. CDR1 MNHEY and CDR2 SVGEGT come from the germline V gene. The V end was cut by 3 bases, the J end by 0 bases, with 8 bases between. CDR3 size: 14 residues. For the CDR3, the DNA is TGTGCCAGCAGTTATGGCAGGCTGAACACTGAAGCTTTCTTT. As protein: CASSYGRLNTEAFF.

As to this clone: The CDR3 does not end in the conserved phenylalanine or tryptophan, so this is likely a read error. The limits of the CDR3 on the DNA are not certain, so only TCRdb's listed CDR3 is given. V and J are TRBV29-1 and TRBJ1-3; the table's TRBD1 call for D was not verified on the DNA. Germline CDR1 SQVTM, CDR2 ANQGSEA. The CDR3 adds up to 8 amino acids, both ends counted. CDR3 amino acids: CSGDRSLL.

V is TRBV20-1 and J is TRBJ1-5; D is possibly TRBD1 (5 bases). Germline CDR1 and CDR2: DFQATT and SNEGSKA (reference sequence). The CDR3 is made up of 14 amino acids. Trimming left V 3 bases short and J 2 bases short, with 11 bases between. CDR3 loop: CSASWGTGNQPQHF. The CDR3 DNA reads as TGCAGTGCTAGTTGGGGGACGGGCAATCAGCCCCAGCATTTT.

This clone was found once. This CDR3 reads CASSVGEQGRGELFF. DNA for the CDR3: TGTGCCAGCAGCGTAGGGGAACAGGGGCGTGGGGAGCTGTTTTTT. The rearrangement joins TRBV9 to TRBJ2-2, with 7 positions matching TRBD1. V was pared by 0 bases and J by 8 bases, with 7 bases of the junction left unmatched. There are 15 residues in the CDR3. The germline V gene has CDR1 SGDLS and CDR2 YYNGEE.

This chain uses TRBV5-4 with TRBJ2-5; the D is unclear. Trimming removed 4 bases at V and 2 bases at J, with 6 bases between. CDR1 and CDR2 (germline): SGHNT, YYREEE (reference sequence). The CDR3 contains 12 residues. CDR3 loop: CASSLAQETQYF. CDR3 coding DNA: TGTGCCAGCAGCCTGGCTCAAGAGACCCAGTACTTC.